A single T cell receptor beta chain is shown here with its context. Its matching antigen is unknown. This entry is derived from a study of beta chain features in type 1 diabetes. Study outcomes and limitations: Whatever favoring of shorter templates PCR might show would apply equally to patients and controls. There was a moderate but significant shortening of TCRB CDR3s in all four CD4+ subsets of Type 1 diabetes patients.

Researchers reported sorting CD4+ naive, central memory, regulatory and stem cell-like memory cells via CD45RO/CCR7/CD25/CD127/CD95/CD27. There are 14 residues in the CDR3. Trimming shortened V by 6 bases and J by 5 bases, and 16 bases separated the two germline ends. CDR1 LNHDA and CDR2 SQIVND come from the germline V gene (reference sequence). Every bit of the isolated RNA underwent reverse transcription, so sequencing read expressed TCRB transcripts. Libraries were prepared by immunoSEQ multiplex PCR; TCRdb keeps only in-frame clonotypes and omits some of them. This sample has roughly 700,000 clones, with roughly 12% found just once.

The sequence derives from a man younger than 30 with type 1 diabetes. The V gene is TRBV19, the J gene TRBJ2-5; D unresolved. Specimen: naive CD4+ T cells from blood. Written as DNA, the CDR3 is TGTGCCAGTAGCCTGACACCCGTCCTGGAGACCCAGTACTTC. Translated: CASSLTPVLETQYF.